These 26 T cell receptor beta chains share one sample of origin, sequenced in a study of T-cell reconstitution after alpha-beta-depleted transplantation in children. The TCRbeta library incorporated unique molecular identifiers. TCRdb re-called the PCR reads through MiXCR, storing one row per CDR3 protein. This table holds 900,000 or so distinct CDR3 sequences, under 20% found once. Sequencing used PBMCs, mostly from graft donor cells, obtained 360 days after TCRalphabeta/CD19-depleted stem cell transplant. These receptors were taken from a male patient between 10 and 17 years old who had a stem cell transplant for acute lymphoblastic leukemia, so the T cells may come from the graft donor.

This clonotype was seen a handful of times. The chain combines TRBV2 with TRBJ2-2; TRBD2 is a possible D gene (6 bases). V was pared by 6 bases and J by 6 bases, with 8 bases between. This CDR3 spans 12 amino acids. The germline V gene encodes CDR1 SNHLY and CDR2 FYNNEI. The CDR3 region is CASRGEAGELFF. The CDR3 nucleotides read TGTGCCAGCAGAGGGGAGGCCGGGGAGCTGTTTTTT.

The V gene is TRBV5-1, the J gene TRBJ2-5; the match to TRBD1 covers 11 bases. CDR3 size: 20 residues. The germline gives CDR1 SGHRS, CDR2 YFSETQ. Trimming removed 5 bases from V and 4 bases from J; junction bases left unmatched: 22. The CDR3 coding sequence is TGCGCCAGCAGTTTCAAAGGACAGGGGGCTCCCTTTATGATCCCAGAGACCCAGTACTTC. Translation gives CASSFKGQGAPFMIPETQYF.

The rearrangement uses TRBV24-1 and TRBJ2-3; 8 positions match TRBD2. The CDR3 has 17 residues. Trimming at V came to 4 bases and at J to 2 bases, leaving 10 bases not matched to a gene. The V gene's germline CDR1 is KGHDR and CDR2 SFDVKD. The CDR3 loop reads CATSDVRGGRTTDTQYF. The DNA for the CDR3 is TGTGCCACCAGTGACGTTAGGGGCGGGAGGACCACAGATACGCAGTATTTT.

This clonotype was seen ten or more times. The chain is built from TRBV4-1 and TRBJ2-7, with TRBD1 identical over 9 bases. The CDR3 length is 15 residues. V gave up 5 bases and J gave up 5 bases; unmatched junction bases: 10. Germline V gene sequence: CDR1 MGHRA, CDR2 YSYEKL. In DNA, the CDR3 is TGCGCCAGCAGCTTTTTTGGGACAGGGTCCGACGAGCAGTACTTC. It encodes CASSFFGTGSDEQYF.

The rearrangement links TRBV7-8 to TRBJ2-7, with D unclear. CDR3 length: 12 amino acids. The V gene's germline CDR1 is SGHVS and CDR2 FQNEAQ. Between the trimmed V and J ends, which lost 5 bases and 3 bases, there was a span of 8 bases. The CDR3 protein is CASSKAYYEQYF. The CDR3 DNA reads as TGTGCCAGCAGCAAAGCCTACTACGAGCAGTACTTC.

The chain has TRBV6-1 and TRBJ2-3; D possibly uses TRBD1 or TRBD2 (5 bases each). The CDR3 consists of 16 residues. Trimming pared 4 bases from V and 6 bases from J, leaving 20 bases between. Germline V lookup: CDR1 MNHNS, CDR2 SASEGT. The CDR3 sequence is CASSVAWGPGDDTQYF. The CDR3 coding sequence is TGTGCCAGCAGTGTCGCCTGGGGCCCCGGGGATGATACGCAGTATTTT.

The chain links TRBV18 to TRBJ2-7; 8 bases map to TRBD1. Trimming removed 6 bases from V and 6 bases from J; junction bases left unmatched: 13. CDR3 size: 15 residues. CDR1 and CDR2 from the germline V gene are KGHSH and LQKENI. The CDR3 loop reads CASSRERTGPGEQYF. CDR3 sequence (DNA): TGTGCCAGCTCCCGCGAAAGGACAGGGCCGGGCGAGCAGTACTTC.

This clonotype was found a few times. The V and J genes are TRBV24-1 and TRBJ2-5, with D perhaps matching TRBD2 (6 bases). The CDR3 is 14 amino acids. CDR1 and CDR2 (germline): KGHDR, SFDVKD. Deletions cut 3 bases from V and 4 bases from J, with 11 bases between. The chain's CDR3 is CATSDAEGRETQYF. The CDR3 DNA reads as TGTGCCACCAGTGATGCGGAGGGGAGAGAGACCCAGTACTTC.

This clonotype has ten or more counts. The chain recombines TRBV3-1 with TRBJ2-1, with TRBD2 as a possible D gene (5 bases). The CDR3 has 16 residues. V lost 0 bases to trimming and J lost 5 bases, with 14 bases between them. Germline V CDR1 and CDR2: LGHDT, YNNKEL (reference sequence). The CDR3 region is CASSQETGLHNNEQFF. CDR3 DNA: TGTGCCAGCAGCCAAGAGACTGGACTCCACAACAATGAGCAGTTCTTC.

The table lists this clonotype with a few counts. V gene TRBV4-1 combines with J gene TRBJ2-4; 8 bases align to TRBD1. CDR1 and CDR2 (germline): MGHRA, YSYEKL. The trim removed 4 bases at V and 7 bases at J, leaving 9 bases unmatched. The CDR3 length is 15 residues. The CDR3 nucleotides read TGCGCCAGCAGCCCCCTAGACAGGGGAAGCAACATTCAGTACTTC. It codes for CASSPLDRGSNIQYF.

The V gene is TRBV12-3 or TRBV12-4, the J gene TRBJ2-1; 8 bases map to TRBD1. J gave up 8 bases and V 6 bases, and 12 bases lay outside the gene matches. The length of the CDR3 is 15 residues. CDR3 sequence reads: CASSPTGTGWDEQFF. CDR3 DNA sequence: TGTGCCAGCAGCCCGACCGGGACAGGTTGGGATGAGCAGTTCTTC.

This clonotype was counted a few times. In DNA form, the CDR3 reads TGCAGCGTTCTTGCGTCCCCTCGGACAGGTAGCAATCAGCCCCAGCATTTT. Protein: CSVLASPRTGSNQPQHF. V gene TRBV29-1 combines with J gene TRBJ1-5; 7 nucleotides match TRBD1. The CDR3 spans 17 residues. The ends lost 5 bases at V and 0 bases at J; junction bases unmatched: 13. Germline CDR1 is SQVTM and CDR2 is ANQGSEA.

This sequence joins TRBV29-1 and TRBJ1-6, with D uncertain. Germline values: CDR1 SQVTM, CDR2 ANQGSEA. The CDR3 loop spans 15 amino acids. The V and J ends lost 7 bases and 0 bases respectively, with 13 bases between them. CDR3 in amino acids: CSAQTESSYNSPLHF. The CDR3 DNA follows: TGCAGCGCTCAGACCGAGAGCTCCTATAATTCACCCCTCCACTTT.

J is TRBJ2-2 and V is TRBV5-1; unclear D gene. Germline loops: CDR1 SGHRS, CDR2 YFSETQ. The CDR3 spans 15 residues. V lost 6 bases and J lost 0, with 12 bases in between. The CDR3 loop is CASKSQAANTGELFF. For the CDR3, the DNA is TGCGCCAGCAAGAGTCAGGCCGCGAACACCGGGGAGCTGTTTTTT.

The V gene is TRBV7-2, the J gene TRBJ2-3; 11 nucleotides align to TRBD1. Trimming cost V 5 bases and J 9 bases; bases outside gene matches: 16. The CDR3 length is 17 residues. Per the germline V gene, CDR1 is SGHTA and CDR2 is FQGNSA. The CDR3 coding sequence is TGTGCCAGCAGCCGGGGGGGGACAGGGGGTCTCTCGTTCACGCAGTATTTT. Translation gives CASSRGGTGGLSFTQYF.

This clonotype appeared a few times. The chain combines TRBV9 with TRBJ2-1; 10 bases map to TRBD2. The germline CDR1 and CDR2 sequences are SGDLS and YYNGEE. The CDR3 is 17 amino acids. With V trimmed by 2 bases and J by 1 base, 6 bases remained unmatched. CDR3 sequence (DNA): TGTGCCAGCAGCGTTCCCATGACTAGCGGGTCCTACAATGAGCAGTTCTTC. Protein product: CASSVPMTSGSYNEQFF. The entire variable domain, with the rest obtained from reference TRBV9 and TRBJ2-1, is as follows: DSGVTQTPKHLITATGQRVTLRCSPRSGDLSVYWYQQSLDQGLQFLIQYYNGEERAKGNILERFSAQQFPDLHSELNLSSLELGDSALYFCASSVPMTSGSYNEQFFGPGTRLTVL.

The chain employs TRBV7-3 and TRBJ1-6, with D unclear. CDR3 length: 13 amino acids. The V and J ends lost 0 bases and 8 bases respectively, with 5 bases between them. From germline, CDR1 is SGHTA and CDR2 FQGTGA. The CDR3 sequence: CASSLTRDSPLHF. DNA for the CDR3: TGTGCCAGCAGCTTAACACGGGATTCACCCCTCCACTTT.

This clonotype was detected only a few times. CDR3 sequence: CASSPQEEQFF. The CDR3 DNA is TGTGCCAGCAGCCCGCAGGAGGAGCAGTTCTTC. The rearrangement links TRBV9 to TRBJ2-1; D is unclear. The CDR3 is made up of 11 amino acids. Trimming shortened V by 4 bases and J by 10 bases, and 9 bases separated the two germline ends. Germline lookup yields CDR1 SGDLS and CDR2 YYNGEE.

V is TRBV5-1 and J is TRBJ2-7; D is perhaps TRBD1 or TRBD2 (5 bases each). Germline lookup yields CDR1 SGHRS and CDR2 YFSETQ. Trimming removed 2 bases from V and 3 bases from J, with 12 bases in between. The CDR3 has 14 amino acids. CDR3 coding DNA: TGCGCCAGCAGCTTCCGGGGCGGTCACTACGAGCAGTACTTC. This codes for CASSFRGGHYEQYF.

In this sample, this clonotype turned up many times. The chain uses TRBV9 and TRBJ2-3; D gene uncertain. Germline assignment: CDR1 SGDLS and CDR2 YYNGEE. The CDR3 consists of 17 residues. Trimming stripped 2 bases from V and 1 base from J, with 17 bases between. The CDR3 spells CASSVRWASLGTDTQYF. CDR3 sequence (DNA): TGTGCCAGCAGCGTCCGCTGGGCTAGTTTAGGCACAGATACGCAGTATTTT.

CDR3 sequence (DNA): TGTGCCAGCAGTGTCTCACTGACAGGGAGCGCAGATACGCAGTATTTT. Residues: CASSVSLTGSADTQYF. The chain employs TRBV12-3 or TRBV12-4 and TRBJ2-3, with 7 bases fitting TRBD1. V shed 5 bases, J shed 4 bases, and the junction held 12 bases outside the gene matches. The CDR3 sequence is 16 residues long.

The gene calls are TRBV19 and TRBJ2-1; 9 bases are shared with TRBD2. CDR3 length equals 15 residues. CDR1 is LNHDA, CDR2 SQIVND, per germline (reference sequence). J gave up 5 bases and V 7 bases, and 9 bases lay outside the gene matches. CDR3 region: CASTIGLAGHNEQFF. DNA for the CDR3: TGTGCCAGTACCATCGGTCTAGCGGGACACAATGAGCAGTTCTTC. The whole variable domain, remainder taken from reference TRBV19 and TRBJ2-1, is DGGITQSPKYLFRKEGQNVTLSCEQNLNHDAMYWYRQDPGQGLRLIYYSQIVNDFQKGDIAEGYSVSREKKESFPLTVTSAQKNPTAFYLCASTIGLAGHNEQFFGPGTRLTVL.

In this sample, this clonotype turned up many times. V is TRBV12-3 or TRBV12-4 and J is TRBJ2-3, with TRBD1 matching over 9 bases. The CDR3 runs 16 residues. V gave up 3 bases and J gave up 4 bases; unmatched junction bases: 8. The CDR3 spells CASSFYNRGRADTQYF. CDR3 DNA sequence: TGTGCCAGCAGTTTTTATAACAGGGGGCGCGCAGATACGCAGTATTTT.

This clonotype was detected a few times. The J gene is TRBJ2-7, the V gene TRBV29-1; 15 nucleotides agree with TRBD2. The CDR3 contains 17 residues. Germline CDR1 is SQVTM and CDR2 is ANQGSEA. V gave up 0 bases and J gave up 5 bases; unmatched junction bases: 8. CDR3 loop: CSVEDWTSGRASDEQYF. CDR3 nucleotides: TGCAGCGTTGAAGATTGGACTAGCGGGAGGGCCTCTGACGAGCAGTACTTC.

This clonotype was counted only a few times. V usage is TRBV2 and J usage is TRBJ2-5; D is possibly TRBD1 (7 bases). This CDR3 comprises 13 residues. Looked up from germline, CDR1 is SNHLY and CDR2 is FYNNEI. Trimming left V 11 bases short and J 2 bases short, with 15 bases between. The CDR3 spells CAVAGQRQETQYF. The CDR3 DNA follows: TGTGCCGTCGCGGGACAGAGACAAGAGACCCAGTACTTC.

V usage is TRBV4-3 and J usage is TRBJ2-1, with 11 nucleotides matching TRBD1. Germline CDR1 and CDR2: LGHNA and YSLEER. J gave up 7 bases and V 2 bases, and 7 bases lay outside the gene matches. CDR3 length: 16 amino acids. The CDR3 DNA is TGCGCCAGCAGCCAACGGACAGGGGGCTGGGGGAATGAGCAGTTCTTC. It is translated as CASSQRTGGWGNEQFF.